This T cell receptor (beta chain) is drawn from a study of cytomegalovirus exposure and HLA in healthy donors. Amplification used 60 Vbeta primers and 13 Jbeta primers. Profiling relied on immunoSEQ multiplex PCR, and the TCRdb table lists in-frame clones only, not all of them. The top ten clones hold roughly 2% of a sample with just over 150,000 clones, about 75% of them seen once. In germline, CDR1 is SNHLY, CDR2 FYNNEI. The CDR3 loop spans 14 amino acids. J lost 2 bases, V lost 6 bases, and 1 base had no gene match. The rearrangement uses TRBV2 and TRBJ1-3, with 10 bases aligning to TRBD1. The receptor's source is a female donor in good health and CMV-seronegative. The sample was PBMCs. The CDR3 is CASRTGGPGNTIYF. The CDR3 DNA follows: TGTGCCAGCAGGACAGGGGGCCCTGGAAACACCATATATTTT.